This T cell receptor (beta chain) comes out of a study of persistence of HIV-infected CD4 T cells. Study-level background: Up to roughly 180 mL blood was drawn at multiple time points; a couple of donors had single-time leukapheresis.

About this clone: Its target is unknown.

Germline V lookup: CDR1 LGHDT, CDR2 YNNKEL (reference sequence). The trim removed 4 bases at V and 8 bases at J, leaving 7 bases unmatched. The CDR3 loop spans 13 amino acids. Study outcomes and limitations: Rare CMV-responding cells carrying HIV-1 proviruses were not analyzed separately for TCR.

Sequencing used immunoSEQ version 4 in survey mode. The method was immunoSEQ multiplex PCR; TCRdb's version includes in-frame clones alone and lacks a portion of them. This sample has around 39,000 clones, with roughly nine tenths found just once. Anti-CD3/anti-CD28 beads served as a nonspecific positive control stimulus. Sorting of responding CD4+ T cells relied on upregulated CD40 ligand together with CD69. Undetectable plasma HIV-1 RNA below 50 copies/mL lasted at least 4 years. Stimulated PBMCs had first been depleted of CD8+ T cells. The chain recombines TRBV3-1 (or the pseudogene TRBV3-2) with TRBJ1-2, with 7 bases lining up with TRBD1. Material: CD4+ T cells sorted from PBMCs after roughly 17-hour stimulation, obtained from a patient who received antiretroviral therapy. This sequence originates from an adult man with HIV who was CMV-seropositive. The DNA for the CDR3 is TGTGCCAGCAGCCGGGGGACAGAAGAGGGCTACACCTTC. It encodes CASSRGTEEGYTF.